Listed below are T cell receptor beta chains from one sample, sequenced in a study of blood T cell repertoires in COVID-19. Libraries were prepared by immunoSEQ multiplex PCR; TCRdb keeps only in-frame clonotypes and omits some of them. The sample includes about 210,000 clones, 81% seen only once; the top ten take just under 9%. The sequencing sample was made of PBMCs or T cells enriched from blood (not recorded which). Receptors were obtained from a woman aged 45-59 years with acute COVID-19. Each CDR3 is given with its conserved first and last residue. The D gene is left open where the match is weak. Some rows have no size entry. The others give once, few or many, or a class for an expanded clone.

>-|TRBV7-2|-|TRBJ2-7
TGTGCCAGCAGCTTAGGTTACAGAATCGAGCAGTACTTC
CASSLGYRIEQYF
>few|TRBV7-8|-|TRBJ1-2
TGTGCCAGCAGCTCGGCCCGGACAGTTAACTATGGCTACACCTTC
CASSSARTVNYGYTF
>-|TRBV5-1|TRBD1|TRBJ2-5
TGCGCCAGTCACAAAGGACAGGGGATTTACCAAGAGACCCAGTACTTC
CASHKGQGIYQETQYF
>-|TRBV4-3|-|TRBJ1-6
TGCGCCAGCAGCCAAGATAGTTCACCCCTCCACTTT
CASSQDSSPLHF
>-|TRBV4-1|TRBD1|TRBJ1-6
TGCGCCAGCAGCAGACCGGGACAGGGGGCGAATAATTCACCCCTCCACTTT
CASSRPGQGANNSPLHF
>-|TRBV18|TRBD2|TRBJ2-7
TGTGCCAGCTCACAGACCGGGACTAGCGGGAGTTACGAGCAGTACTTC
CASSQTGTSGSYEQYF
>-|TRBV29-1|-|TRBJ1-2
TGCAGCGTTGATGCGGGAACGAGCTATGGCTACACCTTC
CSVDAGTSYGYTF
>-|TRBV4-2|TRBD1|TRBJ1-6
TGTGCCAGCAGCCCCCAGGATCTACAGGGGGAAAATTCACCCCTCCACTTT
CASSPQDLQGENSPLHF
>once|TRBV6-5|-|TRBJ1-1
TGTGCCAGCAGGAAACGGACGGGGGAAGCTTTCTTT
CASRKRTGEAFF
>-|TRBV28|TRBD1|TRBJ1-4
TGTGCCAGCAGTTCGAGACAGGGGAGGAATGAAAAACTGTTTTTT
CASSSRQGRNEKLFF
>-|TRBV3-1/TRBV3-2|TRBD2|TRBJ2-3
TGTGCCAGCAGCCAAGATTTAAGCGGGGGGGCTGCAGATACGCAGTATTTT
CASSQDLSGGAADTQYF
>many|TRBV27|-|TRBJ2-3
TGTGCCAGCTCCCAAACTAGACTAGGTACGCAGTATTTT
CASSQTRLGTQYF
>-|TRBV6-5|-|TRBJ1-4
TGTGCCAGCAGTTACACAGACAGGAAAGACGAAAAACTGTTTTTT
CASSYTDRKDEKLFF
>-|TRBV15|-|TRBJ1-1
TGTGCCACCAGCAGAGCTCCCACTTACACTGAAGCTTTCTTT
CATSRAPTYTEAFF
>-|TRBV7-2|TRBD1|TRBJ1-1
TGTGCCAGCAGCCCGCCGGACAGGGGGCGGGGGGGTACTGAAGCTTTCTTT
CASSPPDRGRGGTEAFF
>-|TRBV6-1|TRBD1|TRBJ1-5
TGTGCCAGCAGTAAAGACAGGGCGAGCAATCAGCCCCAGCATTTT
CASSKDRASNQPQHF
>-|TRBV30|-|TRBJ1-5
TGTGCCTGGGGCCCCGAGGGCAATCAGCCCCAGCATTTT
CAWGPEGNQPQHF
>-|TRBV7-9|-|TRBJ2-5
TGTGCCAGCAGCCCGGGTTCAGGGGTACCCCAAGAGACCCAGTACTTC
CASSPGSGVPQETQYF
>-|TRBV27|TRBD2|TRBJ2-3
TGTGCCAGCAGTTCTATCACTAGCGACAGCACAGATACGCAGTATTTT
CASSSITSDSTDTQYF
>-|TRBV24-1|-|TRBJ1-4
TGTGCCACCAGTGACCCCTCCCGGGGGGTAACTAATGAAAAACTGTTTTTT
CATSDPSRGVTNEKLFF
>-|TRBV19|-|TRBJ1-5
TGTGCCAGTAACACAGGGCGCTATAGCAATCAGCCCCAGCATTTT
CASNTGRYSNQPQHF
>-|TRBV28|TRBD1|TRBJ1-5
TGTGCCAGCAGCACATCCCCCGCAGGGGGCGCCCAGCATTTT
CASSTSPAGGAQHF
>-|TRBV6-2/TRBV6-3|-|TRBJ1-1
TGTGCCAGCAGTTCGCCGGGTGCGGGAGAAGCTTTCTTT
CASSSPGAGEAFF
>-|TRBV15|TRBD1|TRBJ2-5
TGTGCCACCAGACAGGGGATGGGTGAAGAGACCCAGTACTTC
CATRQGMGEETQYF
>-|TRBV5-4|TRBD2|TRBJ2-3
TGTGCCAGCAGCTTGAGACTAGCGGGAGGAGGGGATACGCAGTATTTT
CASSLRLAGGGDTQYF
>few|TRBV5-1|-|TRBJ1-1
TGCGCCAGCAGCGTTGGCGTTACAGCAAACACTGAAGCTTTCTTT
CASSVGVTANTEAFF